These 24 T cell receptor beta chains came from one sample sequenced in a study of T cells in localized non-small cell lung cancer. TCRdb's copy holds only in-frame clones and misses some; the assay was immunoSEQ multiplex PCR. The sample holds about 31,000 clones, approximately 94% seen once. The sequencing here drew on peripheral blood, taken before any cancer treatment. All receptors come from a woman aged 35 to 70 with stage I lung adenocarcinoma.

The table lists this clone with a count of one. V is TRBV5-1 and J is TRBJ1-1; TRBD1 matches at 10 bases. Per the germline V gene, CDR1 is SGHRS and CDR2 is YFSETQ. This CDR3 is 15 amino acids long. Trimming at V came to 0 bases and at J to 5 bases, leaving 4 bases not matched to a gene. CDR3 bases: TGCGCCAGCAGCTTGGGACAGGGGGCGCGAACTGAAGCTTTCTTT. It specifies CASSLGQGARTEAFF.

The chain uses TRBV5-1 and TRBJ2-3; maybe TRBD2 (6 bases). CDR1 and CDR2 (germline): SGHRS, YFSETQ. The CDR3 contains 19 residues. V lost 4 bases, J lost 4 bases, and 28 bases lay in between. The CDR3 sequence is CASSTGRATGASVADTQYF. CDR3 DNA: TGCGCCAGCAGCACGGGACGAGCGACTGGGGCTAGCGTGGCAGATACGCAGTATTTT.

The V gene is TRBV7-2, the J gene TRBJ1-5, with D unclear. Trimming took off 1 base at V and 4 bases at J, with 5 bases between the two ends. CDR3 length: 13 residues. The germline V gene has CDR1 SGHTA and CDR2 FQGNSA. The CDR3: CASSLEPNQPQHF. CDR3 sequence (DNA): TGTGCCAGCAGCTTAGAACCGAATCAGCCCCAGCATTTT. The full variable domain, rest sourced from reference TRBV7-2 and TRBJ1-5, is GAGVSQSPSNKVTEKGKDVELRCDPISGHTALYWYRQSLGQGLEFLIYFQGNSAPDKSGLPSDRFSAERTGGSVSTLTIQRTQQEDSAVYLCASSLEPNQPQHFGDGTRLSIL.

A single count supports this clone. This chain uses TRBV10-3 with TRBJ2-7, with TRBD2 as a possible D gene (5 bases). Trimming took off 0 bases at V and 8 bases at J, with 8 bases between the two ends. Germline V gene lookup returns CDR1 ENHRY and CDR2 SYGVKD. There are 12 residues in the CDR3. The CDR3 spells CAISESWTQQYF. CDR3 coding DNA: TGTGCCATCAGTGAGTCGTGGACTCAGCAGTACTTC.

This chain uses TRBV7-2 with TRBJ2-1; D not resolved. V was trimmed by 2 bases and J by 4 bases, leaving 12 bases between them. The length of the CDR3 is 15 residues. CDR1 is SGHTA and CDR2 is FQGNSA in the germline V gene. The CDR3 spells CASSLTHNPYNEQFF. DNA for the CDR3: TGTGCCAGCAGCTTAACACACAACCCGTACAATGAGCAGTTCTTC. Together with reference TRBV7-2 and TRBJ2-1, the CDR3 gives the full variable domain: GAGVSQSPSNKVTEKGKDVELRCDPISGHTALYWYRQSLGQGLEFLIYFQGNSAPDKSGLPSDRFSAERTGGSVSTLTIQRTQQEDSAVYLCASSLTHNPYNEQFFGPGTRLTVL.

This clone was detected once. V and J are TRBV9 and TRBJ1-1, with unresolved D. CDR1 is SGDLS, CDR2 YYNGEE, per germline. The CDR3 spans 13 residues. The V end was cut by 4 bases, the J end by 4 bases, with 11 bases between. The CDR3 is CASSFRPGTEAFF. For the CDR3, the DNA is TGTGCCAGCAGCTTTAGGCCGGGCACTGAAGCTTTCTTT.

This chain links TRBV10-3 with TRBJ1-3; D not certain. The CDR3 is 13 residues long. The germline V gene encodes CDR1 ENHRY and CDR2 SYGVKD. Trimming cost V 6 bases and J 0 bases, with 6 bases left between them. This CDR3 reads CAIRVSSGNTIYF. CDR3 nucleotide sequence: TGTGCCATCAGGGTTAGCTCTGGAAACACCATATATTTT.

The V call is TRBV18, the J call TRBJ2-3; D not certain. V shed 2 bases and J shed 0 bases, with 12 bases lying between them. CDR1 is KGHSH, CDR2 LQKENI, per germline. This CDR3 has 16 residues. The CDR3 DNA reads TGTGCCAGCTCACCAGAAGCCCGGCCGAGCACAGATACGCAGTATTTT. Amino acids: CASSPEARPSTDTQYF.

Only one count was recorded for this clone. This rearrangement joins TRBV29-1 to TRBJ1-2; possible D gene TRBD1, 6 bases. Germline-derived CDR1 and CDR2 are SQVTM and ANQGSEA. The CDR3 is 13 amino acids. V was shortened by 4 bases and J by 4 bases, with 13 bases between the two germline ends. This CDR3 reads CSVVWEGGYGYTF. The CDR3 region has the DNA TGCAGCGTTGTTTGGGAAGGGGGCTATGGCTACACCTTC.

Here the CDR3 DNA reads TGTGCCAGTAGTATAGATCCGGAGGGAATGAACACTGAAGCTTTCTTT. Protein: CASSIDPEGMNTEAFF. V and J are TRBV19 and TRBJ1-1; no clear D gene. CDR3 length: 16 amino acids. Trimming shortened V by 0 bases and J by 0 bases, and 11 bases separated the two germline ends. Per germline, CDR1 LNHDA and CDR2 SQIVND (reference sequence).

CDR3 in DNA: TGCGCCAGCAGCCAGGCCATGGGGGGGGCAGATACGCAGTATTTT. Residues: CASSQAMGGADTQYF. V is TRBV4-1 and J is TRBJ2-3, with TRBD2 identical over 7 bases. This CDR3 is built from 15 residues. CDR1 and CDR2 from the germline V gene are MGHRA and YSYEKL. The ends lost 3 bases at V and 4 bases at J; junction bases unmatched: 7.

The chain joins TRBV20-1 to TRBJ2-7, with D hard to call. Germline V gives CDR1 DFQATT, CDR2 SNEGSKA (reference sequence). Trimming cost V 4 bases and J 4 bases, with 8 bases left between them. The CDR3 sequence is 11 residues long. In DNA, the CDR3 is TGCAGTGCTAACATTTTATACGAGCAGTACTTC. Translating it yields CSANILYEQYF.

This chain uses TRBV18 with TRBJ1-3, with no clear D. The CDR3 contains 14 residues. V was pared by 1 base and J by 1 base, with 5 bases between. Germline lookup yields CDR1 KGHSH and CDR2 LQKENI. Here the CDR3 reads CASSPQESGNTIYF. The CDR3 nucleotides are TGTGCCAGCTCACCACAAGAGTCTGGAAACACCATATATTTT.

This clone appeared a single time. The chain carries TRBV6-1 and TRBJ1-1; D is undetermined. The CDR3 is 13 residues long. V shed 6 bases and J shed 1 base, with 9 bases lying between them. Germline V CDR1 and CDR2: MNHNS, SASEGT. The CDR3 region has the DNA TGTGCCAGCAGGTCGACGGCGAACACTGAAGCTTTCTTT. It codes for CASRSTANTEAFF.

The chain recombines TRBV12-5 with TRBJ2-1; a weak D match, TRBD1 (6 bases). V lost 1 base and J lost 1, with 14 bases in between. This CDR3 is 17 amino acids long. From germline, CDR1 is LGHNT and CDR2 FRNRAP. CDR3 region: CASGLAINRESYNEQFF. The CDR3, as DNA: TGTGCTAGTGGTTTGGCCATTAACAGGGAATCCTACAATGAGCAGTTCTTC.

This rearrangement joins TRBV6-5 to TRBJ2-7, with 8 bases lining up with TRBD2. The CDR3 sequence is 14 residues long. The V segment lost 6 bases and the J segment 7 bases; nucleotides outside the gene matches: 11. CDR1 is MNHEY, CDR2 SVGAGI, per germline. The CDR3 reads CASRPGLEVGEQYF. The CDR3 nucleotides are TGTGCCAGCAGACCGGGACTAGAAGTGGGGGAGCAGTACTTC.

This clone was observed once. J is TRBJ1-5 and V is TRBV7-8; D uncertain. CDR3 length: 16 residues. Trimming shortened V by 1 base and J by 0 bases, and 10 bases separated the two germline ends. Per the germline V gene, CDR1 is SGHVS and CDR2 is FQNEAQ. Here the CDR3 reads CASSLDLAYSNQPQHF. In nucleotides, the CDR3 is TGTGCCAGCAGCTTAGATCTAGCATATAGCAATCAGCCCCAGCATTTT. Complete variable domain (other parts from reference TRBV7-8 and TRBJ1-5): GAGVSQSPRYKVAKRGQDVALRCDPISGHVSLFWYQQALGQGPEFLTYFQNEAQLDKSGLPSDRFFAERPEGSVSTLKIQRTQQEDSAVYLCASSLDLAYSNQPQHFGDGTRLSIL.

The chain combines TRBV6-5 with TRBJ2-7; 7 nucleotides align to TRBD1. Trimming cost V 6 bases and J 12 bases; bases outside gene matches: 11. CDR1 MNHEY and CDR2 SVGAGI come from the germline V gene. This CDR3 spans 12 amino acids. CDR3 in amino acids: CASSSDRAKLYF. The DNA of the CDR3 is TGTGCCAGCAGCTCAGACAGGGCGAAGCTGTACTTC.

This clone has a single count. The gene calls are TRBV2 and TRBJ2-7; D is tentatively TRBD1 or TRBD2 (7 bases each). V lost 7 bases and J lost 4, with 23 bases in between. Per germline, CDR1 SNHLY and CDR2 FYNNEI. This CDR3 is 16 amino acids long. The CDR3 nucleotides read TGTGCCAGCATGAGTATCAGGGGGGGATATTTTTACGAGCAGTACTTC. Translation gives CASMSIRGGYFYEQYF.

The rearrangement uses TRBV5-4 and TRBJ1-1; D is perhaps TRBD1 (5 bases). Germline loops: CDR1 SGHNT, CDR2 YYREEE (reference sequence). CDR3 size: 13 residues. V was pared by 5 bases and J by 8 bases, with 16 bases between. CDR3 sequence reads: CASRGDSHREAFF. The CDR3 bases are TGTGCCAGCAGGGGGGACTCGCACAGGGAAGCTTTCTTT.

The CDR3 loop reads CASSRSLILGYTF. DNA for the CDR3: TGTGCCAGCAGCCGCAGTTTAATTCTCGGCTACACCTTC. The chain is built from TRBV4-2 and TRBJ1-2, with D unclear. The V and J ends lost 4 bases and 8 bases respectively, with 14 bases between them. The CDR3 runs 13 residues. Germline V lookup: CDR1 LGHNA, CDR2 YNFKEQ.

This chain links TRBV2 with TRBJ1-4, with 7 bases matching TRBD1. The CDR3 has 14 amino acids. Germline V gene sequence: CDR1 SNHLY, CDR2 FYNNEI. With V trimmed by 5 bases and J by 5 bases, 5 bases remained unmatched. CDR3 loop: CASSKQGLNEKLFF. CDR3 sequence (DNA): TGTGCCAGCAGTAAACAGGGGTTAAATGAAAAACTGTTTTTT.

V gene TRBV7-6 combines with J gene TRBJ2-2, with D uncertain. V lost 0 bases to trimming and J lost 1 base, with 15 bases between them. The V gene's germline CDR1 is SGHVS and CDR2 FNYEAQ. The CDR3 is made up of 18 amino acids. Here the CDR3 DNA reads TGTGCCAGCAGCTTAGCGCAGTTCCTGAAATGGAACACCGGGGAGCTGTTTTTT. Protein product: CASSLAQFLKWNTGELFF.

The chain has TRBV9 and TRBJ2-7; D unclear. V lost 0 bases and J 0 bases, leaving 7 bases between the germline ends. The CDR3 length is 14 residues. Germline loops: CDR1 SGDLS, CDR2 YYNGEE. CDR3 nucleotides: TGTGCCAGCAGCGTAGATCTGGGCTCCTACGAGCAGTACTTC. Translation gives CASSVDLGSYEQYF.